The sequence of this TCR beta chain was determined in a study of blood T cell repertoires in COVID-19. The CDR3 length is 15 residues. The V and J ends lost 3 bases and 2 bases, in that order; junction bases with no gene match: 6. The germline CDR1 and CDR2 sequences are SGHAT and FQDESV (reference sequence). This clone was observed a few times. In the original workflow: The authors estimated nucleated cell counts from reference gene primer amplification. Some clones are missing from TCRdb's copy, which holds only in-frame ones; the method was immunoSEQ multiplex PCR. That table gives V, J and clone size, and the DNA gave D and trimming. The sample contains 100,000 to 120,000 clones, approximately 84% of which appear only once.

The sequence was collected from a man aged 50-60 years with acute or convalescent COVID-19. Input material: peripheral blood. The gene calls are TRBV11-1 and TRBJ2-7; TRBD1 matches 8 bases. Written as DNA, the CDR3 is TGTGCCAGCAGCTTCGAACAGGGGGGAACCTACGAGCAGTACTTC. This gives the protein CASSFEQGGTYEQYF.